This TCR beta chain was identified in a study of T cells after posttransplantation cyclophosphamide. Study-wide points: Recipient CMV seropositivity and CMV reactivation strongly tracked TRB clonality. Tissue-infiltrating T cells from skin or gut overlapped little with blood T cells.

The CDR3 has 15 amino acids. V lost 3 bases and J lost 4; bases outside the gene matches: 6. The germline CDR1 and CDR2 sequences are SGHAT and FQNNGV. Sampled 1 year posttransplant, controls received myeloablative marrow transplants, methotrexate and a calcineurin inhibitor. Data came from immunoSEQ multiplex PCR; TCRdb stores just in-frame clones and leaves some out. Of over 20,000 clones listed, about 86% are singletons. Notes on this clone: What it recognizes is unknown.

The clonotype originates from a female patient between 30 and 40 years old who received an allogeneic stem cell transplant from an unrelated donor, was CMV-positive, and had acute and chronic GVHD. Some T cells may be the graft donor's. The V gene is TRBV11-2, the J gene TRBJ2-1, with 7 bases that match TRBD2. Material: PBMCs, obtained about 13 months after allogeneic stem cell transplant with calcineurin inhibitor and methotrexate. CDR3 loop: CASSFGLVSYNEQFF. CDR3 nucleotides: TGTGCCAGCAGCTTCGGACTAGTGAGTTACAATGAGCAGTTCTTC.